This T cell receptor beta chain was sequenced in a study of CD8+ T cells in alopecia areata. Germline loops: CDR1 MDHEN, CDR2 SYDVKM. V gave up 6 bases and J gave up 5 bases, with 11 bases separating them. CDR3 size: 12 residues. Treatment given: oral pan-JAK inhibitor, 5-10 mg twice daily. Following extraction, RNA underwent reverse transcription to cDNA, which served as the sequencing template. Clones were read by immunoSEQ multiplex PCR, and TCRdb kept only the in-frame ones, dropping some. Of tens of thousands of clones listed, 29% are singletons. This chain uses TRBV28 with TRBJ2-7; D possibly corresponds to TRBD2 (5 bases). The sample here was CD8+ T cells sorted from blood, taken at week 4, from a patient treated with tofacitinib. This receptor was obtained from a human donor with alopecia areata. The CDR3 DNA reads TGTGCCAGCAGCGAGGGTCCCGACGAGCAGTACTTC. Amino acid sequence: CASSEGPDEQYF. The full variable domain, rest sourced from reference TRBV28 and TRBJ2-7, is DVKVTQSSRYLVKRTGEKVFLECVQDMDHENMFWYRQDPGLGLRLIYFSYDVKMKEKGDIPEGYSVSREKKERFSLILESASTNQTSMYLCASSEGPDEQYFGPGTRLTVT.